The clone carrying this TCR beta chain was recorded once. Those enrolled in Seattle joined during active infection and were followed longitudinally afterward. Per the authors' pipeline: Nucleated cell number was recorded as an estimate derived from reference gene primer amplification. Data came from immunoSEQ multiplex PCR; TCRdb stores just in-frame clones and leaves some out. V and J calls and clone size come straight from that table; D and trimming were deduced from the DNA. The sample includes about 180,000 clones, around 80% of them seen just once. The length of the CDR3 is 13 residues. Germline V gives CDR1 SGHTA, CDR2 FQGNSA. The V end lost 5 bases, the J end lost 0 bases, and 7 bases lay between the germline ends. The entry originates in a study of blood T cell repertoires in COVID-19. Study details: Spain, Italy and the United States supplied samples that represented acute and convalescent COVID-19. In each case, the material was cDNA or gDNA derived from T cells, B-cell-depleted T cells, or PBMCs.

This chain links TRBV7-2 with TRBJ1-2; D uncertain. This TCR came from a woman of 80 years or more with COVID-19, enrolled during active disease. The sequenced sample consisted of peripheral blood. CDR3 sequence reads: CASSLRSNYGYTF. CDR3 nucleotide sequence: TGTGCCAGCAGCCTTCGTTCTAACTATGGCTACACCTTC.